This record concerns one T cell receptor beta chain sequence. What this receptor recognizes is not known. Base qualities are not provided; no much larger clone lies one nucleotide away. The entry originates in a study of OX40 agonist ivuxolimab in advanced cancers. About the full investigation: Ivuxolimab was a fully human IgG2 agonistic monoclonal antibody targeting the costimulatory receptor OX40 (CD134). Intravenous ivuxolimab was administered to patients every 2 weeks at six dose levels: 0.01, 0.1, 0.3, 1.5, 3 and 10 mg/kg. Among the 50 to 55 dose-escalation patients, about 20 had hepatocellular carcinoma, approximately 15 melanoma, 9 renal cell carcinoma and 9 head and neck cancer. A male proportion of 82.7% and a mean age of approximately 55 years, ranging from roughly 20 to 80, were recorded for the dose-escalation cohort. Prior anti-PD-1, anti-PD-L1 or anti-CTLA-4 therapy was permitted, and about two fifths of dose-escalation patients had received checkpoint inhibitors. Partial responses occurred in three dose-escalation patients, of whom one had hepatocellular carcinoma and two had cutaneous melanoma. Peripheral TCRbeta sequencing aimed to test whether ivuxolimab altered TCR sequence diversity and caused clonal T-cell expansion. The monotherapy dose-escalation portion (N = 52 patients) of the phase I ivuxolimab trial is reported in the paper. Broad study findings and their caveats: Low levels of normalized T-cell clonal expansion were also seen in some patients who did not respond. In the 0.1-3.0 mg/kg groups, partial responders were among the patients with the lowest normalized peripheral clonal expansion, particularly in CD8+ T cells. Antigen specificity was not determined for the clonally expanded peripheral T cells. At doses from 0.1 to 3.0 mg/kg, clonal expansion was seen in both CD4+ and CD8+ blood T cells between baseline and week 6. After ivuxolimab, expanded clones were on average more numerous among CD8+ T cells than among CD4+ T cells.

For sequencing of the TCRbeta CDR3 region, genomic DNA was extracted from the sorted cells. The immunoSEQ Assay was used for sequencing of TCRbeta CDR3 regions. In its TCRdb copy, this immuneACCESS table keeps in-frame sequences only and misses some clones. Where compared with another copy, unresolved V genes explain less than half of these, and the others have no known cause. This sample lists roughly 49,000 clones; 88% were detected once. 3.4% of the sample belongs to the ten largest clones. The trial excluded patients who had a history of autoimmune disease or who were on systemic immunosuppression. Peripheral blood for TCR sequencing was drawn from every dose cohort at baseline, at cycle 4 day 1 and at cycle 7 day 1. Samples came from an open-label, multicenter, first-in-human phase I dose-escalation trial of ivuxolimab. Adults with locally advanced or metastatic melanoma, renal cell carcinoma, hepatocellular carcinoma or head and neck squamous cell carcinoma were enrolled in the trial. Before TCR sequencing, CD4+ T cells and CD8+ T cells from peripheral blood were sorted into separate populations.

CDR1 and CDR2, per the germline V gene, are SGHRS and YFSETQ. Deletion took 4 bases off V and 7 bases off J, with a span of 17 bases between the germline ends. The CDR3 covers 15 residues, taking in both the cysteine and the phenylalanine. Only CDR3 DNA is held: 45 bases, read in frame from base 1. The receptor was isolated from an adult with an advanced solid tumor such as melanoma, head and neck, liver or kidney cancer. The input for sequencing was CD4+ or CD8+ T cells sorted from blood, taken in a trial of the OX40 agonist ivuxolimab. The V gene is TRBV5-1 and the J gene is TRBJ2-2; the D gene cannot be named for sure. The DNA is as follows: TGCGCCAGCAGCCCCCTCGGTGTGGCTAACGGGGAGCTGTTTTTT. Translated, it gives CASSPLGVANGELFF.